This TCR beta chain was recovered during a study of T cell responses to AZD1222 COVID-19 vaccine. Trimming left V 0 bases short and J 2 bases short, with 7 bases between. The CDR3 spans 14 residues. Germline CDR1 reads LGHNA; CDR2 reads YSLEER. General observations from the study: Mapped onto spike, vaccine-associated CD4 TCRs spanned it and were dominant at 160-218 and 743-854. Breadth and depth of Spike-specific TCRs rose after two AZD1222 doses. Donors were mostly white British, more females; clonal diversity possibly underestimated.

A word on this clone: Its antigen is undetermined.

Profiled with immunoSEQ multiplex PCR; TCRdb holds only in-frame clones, not every one. There are approximately 150,000 clones in the sample; about nine tenths occur only once, and roughly 6% lies in the top ten. The chain uses TRBV4-3 and TRBJ1-1; TRBD1 might be the D (5 bases). This receptor was identified in an adult who received the AZD1222 COVID-19 vaccine. The source material was peripheral blood, sampled 28 days after the second AZD1222 dose. The CDR3 here is CASSQEGANTEAFF. CDR3 DNA sequence: TGCGCCAGCAGCCAAGAAGGGGCAAACACTGAAGCTTTCTTT.